These T cell receptor beta chains were read from a single sample in a study of CD8 T cells in Susac syndrome. One entry per CDR3 protein results from TCRdb running MiXCR on the immunoSEQ multiplex PCR reads. The sample lists 170,000 or so distinct CDR3 sequences; just under 95% were seen once. Sequencing input: CD4+ T cells from PBMCs. The receptors derive from a human donor with Susac syndrome. Both conserved end residues are part of each CDR3. The order of the fields is V gene, D gene, clone size, J gene, CDR3 DNA, CDR3 protein. D genes are given only for firm matches. Size is stated for part of the rows, as once, few or many counts, or as a class when the clone is expanded.

TRBV27	TRBD2	NA	TRBJ2-3	TGTGCCAGCAGCCAAACCCCGACTAGCGGGAGTGTAGATACGCAGTATTTT	CASSQTPTSGSVDTQYF
TRBV7-2	TRBD2	once	TRBJ2-5	TGTGCCAGCAGCTTACAGTCTACTAGCGGGAACCAAGAGACCCAGTACTTC	CASSLQSTSGNQETQYF
TRBV19	NA	NA	TRBJ1-2	TGTGCCAGTAGTATCGGCCGGGCCAGCTTAGGGGGCTACACCTTC	CASSIGRASLGGYTF
TRBV15	NA	NA	TRBJ2-7	TGTGCCACCAGCAGAGGGGACCCCAGCTCCTACGAGCAGTACTTC	CATSRGDPSSYEQYF
TRBV5-1	TRBD2	NA	TRBJ2-5	TGCGCCAGCGCGGTTGGGGGAGGGAGTCGAGAGACCCAGTACTTC	CASAVGGGSRETQYF
TRBV20-1	NA	NA	TRBJ2-7	TGCAGTGCTAGTGCGCATAACTACGAGCAGTACTTC	CSASAHNYEQYF
TRBV7-9	NA	NA	TRBJ2-7	TGTGCCAGCAGCCTAAGCCCGCAGGGGAACGAGCAGTACTTC	CASSLSPQGNEQYF
TRBV20-1	NA	NA	TRBJ1-5	TGCAGTGCAGGAGGAAGCAATCAGCCCCAGCATTTT	CSAGGSNQPQHF
TRBV15	TRBD1	NA	TRBJ2-7	TGTGCCACCAGCAGAGATCGCAGACAGGGGACCCCCTACGAGCAGTACTTC	CATSRDRRQGTPYEQYF
TRBV7-2	TRBD2	NA	TRBJ2-2	TGTGCCAGCAGCTTCAGGGTAGCGGGAGCCGGGGAGCTGTTTTTT	CASSFRVAGAGELFF
TRBV28	NA	NA	TRBJ1-1	TGTGCCAGCAGTTCCCGAATATCGGAAGCTTTCTTT	CASSSRISEAFF
TRBV29-1	NA	NA	TRBJ2-7	TGCAGCGTTAGGGAAGACAGCCACGAGCAGTACTTC	CSVREDSHEQYF
TRBV3-1	NA	NA	TRBJ1-3	TGTGCCAGCAGCCAACTTTCACGGAGCTCTGGAAACACCATATATTTT	CASSQLSRSSGNTIYF
TRBV30	TRBD2	NA	TRBJ2-5	TGTGCCTGGAGGTCTAGGGCTAGCGGGGGGGAAGAGACCCAGTACTTC	CAWRSRASGGEETQYF
TRBV5-6	TRBD1	NA	TRBJ1-1	TGTGCCAGCAGCGAGACAGGGGGTAACACTGAAGCTTTCTTT	CASSETGGNTEAFF
TRBV30	NA	NA	TRBJ2-7	TGTGCCTGGAGTTCGGAGATTTCCTACGAGCAGTACTTC	CAWSSEISYEQYF
TRBV30	TRBD1	NA	TRBJ2-7	TGTGCCTGGAGTGGAAGCGGGACAGGGGGTCTCTACGAGCAGTACTTC	CAWSGSGTGGLYEQYF
TRBV30	NA	NA	TRBJ2-2	TGTGCCTGGAGCGCCGGAGGTCAGCATAACACCGGGGAGCTGTTTTTT	CAWSAGGQHNTGELFF
TRBV7-2	NA	NA	TRBJ2-3	TGTGCCAGCAGCTTATACCGCACAGATACGCAGTATTTT	CASSLYRTDTQYF
TRBV12-3/TRBV12-4	NA	NA	TRBJ2-2	TGTGCCAGCAGTTTCAGGGGTGGAACCGGGGAGCTGTTTTTT	CASSFRGGTGELFF
TRBV30	TRBD1	NA	TRBJ1-1	TGTGCCTGGAGAGACAGGGCGAGGTATAACACTGAAGCTTTCTTT	CAWRDRARYNTEAFF
TRBV29-1	NA	NA	TRBJ2-1	TGCAGCGTTGAGGGGGCCGGGAATGAGCAGTTCTTC	CSVEGAGNEQFF
TRBV12-3/TRBV12-4	NA	NA	TRBJ1-2	TGTGCCAGCAGTGGGGGGGGAGGGGGCTATGGCTACACCTTC	CASSGGGGGYGYTF
TRBV3-1	NA	NA	TRBJ2-7	TGTGCCAGCAGCCAAGGCGAGAAGAGCGAGCAGTACTTC	CASSQGEKSEQYF
TRBV20-1	TRBD1	NA	TRBJ2-3	TGCAGTGCTAGAGAGTGGGGACAGGGGCTCCACACAGATACGCAGTATTTT	CSAREWGQGLHTDTQYF
TRBV11-2	NA	once	TRBJ2-2	TGTGCCAGCAGCTTAGAGGGAGCTTACACCGGGGAGCTGTTTTTT	CASSLEGAYTGELFF
TRBV20-1	NA	NA	TRBJ1-5	TGCAGTGCCCAGCGGACTAGGAACAGTCCTCAGCCCCAGCATTTT	CSAQRTRNSPQPQHF
TRBV20-1	NA	NA	TRBJ1-2	TGCAGTGCTAGATTTAGTGATGGCTACACCTTC	CSARFSDGYTF
TRBV18	NA	NA	TRBJ1-1	TGTGCCAGCTCACCACCGGCCGGGGGGAACACTGAAGCTTTCTTT	CASSPPAGGNTEAFF
TRBV7-9	NA	NA	TRBJ2-5	TGTGCCAGCAGCTTAACCGGGCTCCAAGAGACCCAGTACTTC	CASSLTGLQETQYF
TRBV7-2	NA	NA	TRBJ2-7	TGTGCCAGCAGCCCTACGGGGGAGCAGTACTTC	CASSPTGEQYF
TRBV7-8	TRBD1	NA	TRBJ2-5	TGTGCCAGCAGCGCCGCCGACAGGGGAGCTGAGACCCAGTACTTC	CASSAADRGAETQYF
TRBV30	NA	NA	TRBJ2-7	TGTGCCTGGAGTGAGAGGGGCTACGAGCAGTACTTC	CAWSERGYEQYF
TRBV30	NA	NA	TRBJ2-3	TGTGCCTGGAGTGTTCAGGGCACAGATACGCAGTATTTT	CAWSVQGTDTQYF
TRBV28	NA	NA	TRBJ2-7	TGTGCCAGCAGGTGGGCCGCGTCCTACGAGCAGTACTTC	CASRWAASYEQYF
TRBV19	NA	NA	TRBJ1-2	TGTGCCAGTAGTACTCCTACAGCTGCCTATGGCTACACCTTC	CASSTPTAAYGYTF
TRBV11-1	NA	NA	TRBJ1-6	TGTGCCAGCAGTCTGGGCAGGGCCTCAAATTCACCCCTCCACTTT	CASSLGRASNSPLHF
TRBV15	TRBD2	NA	TRBJ2-1	TGTGCCACCAGCAGAGATAGCGGGAGGCAGCAGTTCTTC	CATSRDSGRQQFF
TRBV27	TRBD1	few	TRBJ2-1	TGTGCCAGCAGTTTAAGACAGGGGGCCTACAATGAGCAGTTCTTC	CASSLRQGAYNEQFF
TRBV30	NA	NA	TRBJ1-1	TGTGCCTGGAGAGCAGGAAGTGGCACTGAAGCTTTCTTT	CAWRAGSGTEAFF
TRBV7-2	NA	NA	TRBJ2-5	TGTGCCAGCAGCTTTACTACCGGGAGTGGAGAGACCCAGTACTTC	CASSFTTGSGETQYF
TRBV19	TRBD1	NA	TRBJ1-2	TGTGCCAGTAGTATAGGAGGGGGACAGGGTGGCTACACCTTC	CASSIGGGQGGYTF